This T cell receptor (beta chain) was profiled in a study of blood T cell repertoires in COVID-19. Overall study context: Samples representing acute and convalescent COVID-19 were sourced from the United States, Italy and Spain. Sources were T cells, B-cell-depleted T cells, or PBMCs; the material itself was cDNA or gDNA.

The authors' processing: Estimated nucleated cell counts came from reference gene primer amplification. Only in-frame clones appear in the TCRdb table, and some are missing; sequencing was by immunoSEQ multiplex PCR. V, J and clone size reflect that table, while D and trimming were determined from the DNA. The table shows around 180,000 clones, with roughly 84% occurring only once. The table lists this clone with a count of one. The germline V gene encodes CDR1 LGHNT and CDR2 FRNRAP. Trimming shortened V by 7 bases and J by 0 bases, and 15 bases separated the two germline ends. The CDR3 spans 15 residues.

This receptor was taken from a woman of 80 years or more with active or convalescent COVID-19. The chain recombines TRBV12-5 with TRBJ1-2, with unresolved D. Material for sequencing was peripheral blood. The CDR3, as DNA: TGTGCTAGTGCCCTGCAGACTATTACTAACTATGGCTACACCTTC. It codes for CASALQTITNYGYTF.